This entry lists 29 T cell receptor beta chains sequenced from one sample in a study of graft-versus-host responses after intestinal transplantation. Some clones are missing from TCRdb's copy, which holds only in-frame ones; the method was immunoSEQ multiplex PCR. The data contain around 97,000 clones, roughly 93% of them singletons. The antigens of these receptors remain unknown. The starting material was unstimulated CD8+ T cells sorted from spleen or lymph node cells, obtained before intestinal transplant. Source of these receptors: a human donor who received an intestinal transplant.

V and J are TRBV25-1 and TRBJ2-3; D remains unclear. The CDR3 consists of 16 residues. Germline CDR1 and CDR2: MGHDK and SYGVNS. V was trimmed by 1 base and J by 2 bases, leaving 13 bases between them. CDR3: CASSEWRSWATDTQYF. The DNA of the CDR3 is TGTGCCAGCAGTGAATGGAGAAGTTGGGCCACAGATACGCAGTATTTT.

This chain links TRBV7-2 with TRBJ1-5; D is ambiguous. CDR3 size: 15 residues. V was clipped by 2 bases and J by 1 base, with 9 bases between them. Germline CDR1 SGHTA, CDR2 FQGNSA. The CDR3 protein is CASSLWAQSNQPQHF. CDR3 nucleotide sequence: TGTGCCAGCAGCTTATGGGCCCAGAGCAATCAGCCCCAGCATTTT.

V and J are TRBV19 and TRBJ1-5, with 8 bases that match TRBD1. CDR3 size: 17 residues. V shed 5 bases and J 4 bases; nucleotides not matched to a gene: 13. Germline V gene sequence: CDR1 LNHDA, CDR2 SQIVND (reference sequence). This CDR3 reads CASSALRQGRPNQPQHF. CDR3 nucleotide sequence: TGTGCCAGTAGTGCTCTCCGACAGGGGCGCCCTAATCAGCCCCAGCATTTT. Drawing the rest from reference TRBV19 and TRBJ1-5, the complete variable domain is DGGITQSPKYLFRKEGQNVTLSCEQNLNHDAMYWYRQDPGQGLRLIYYSQIVNDFQKGDIAEGYSVSREKKESFPLTVTSAQKNPTAFYLCASSALRQGRPNQPQHFGDGTRLSIL.

This chain connects TRBV6-1 to TRBJ1-4, with a possible D match to TRBD1 (5 bases). CDR3 length: 13 residues. The ends were cut back, 1 base at V and 7 bases at J, with 7 bases in the middle. Germline loops: CDR1 MNHNS, CDR2 SASEGT. The CDR3 spells CASSEGGTEKLFF. CDR3 bases: TGTGCCAGCAGTGAAGGTGGGACTGAAAAACTGTTTTTT.

Here the CDR3 DNA reads TGTGCCAGCAGCCACACTAGCGGGGACTCCTACGAGCAGTACTTC. This gives the protein CASSHTSGDSYEQYF. The rearrangement uses TRBV9 and TRBJ2-7, with 10 bases that match TRBD2. Trimming at V came to 4 bases and at J to 0 bases, leaving 4 bases not matched to a gene. This CDR3 is 15 amino acids long. Germline CDR1 SGDLS, CDR2 YYNGEE.

J is TRBJ2-7 and V is TRBV27, with D tentatively TRBD2 (6 bases). The CDR3 loop spans 12 amino acids. CDR1 is MNHEY and CDR2 is SMNVEV in the germline V gene (reference sequence). Trimming left V 5 bases short and J 5 bases short, with 10 bases between. In nucleotides, the CDR3 is TGTGCCAGCAGTCCCCCGGGGGACGAGCAGTACTTC. Residues: CASSPPGDEQYF.

The genes are TRBV27 and TRBJ1-2; no definite D call. CDR1 is MNHEY and CDR2 is SMNVEV in the germline V gene (reference sequence). V dropped 8 bases and J dropped 4 bases, with 14 bases sitting between them. The CDR3 has 13 amino acids. CDR3 coding DNA: TGTGCCAGCGGGGAGGGTACGGCCTATGGCTACACCTTC. It is translated as CASGEGTAYGYTF.

This sequence joins TRBV7-7 and TRBJ2-5, with unresolved D. This CDR3 has 13 amino acids. V was cut by 3 bases and J by 3 bases, with 8 bases left in between. Germline V gene sequence: CDR1 SSHAT, CDR2 FNYEAQ (reference sequence). The CDR3 coding sequence is TGTGCCAGCAGCTTCAGTCTCGAAGAGACCCAGTACTTC. Translating gives CASSFSLEETQYF.

This clone was observed a few times. This chain connects TRBV7-9 to TRBJ1-6; D may be TRBD1 (5 bases). CDR1 SEHNR and CDR2 FQNEAQ come from the germline V gene (reference sequence). This CDR3 is 14 amino acids long. Trimming removed 5 bases from V and 10 bases from J, with 15 bases in between. The CDR3 region is CASSLVQGTSPLHF. The CDR3 bases are TGTGCCAGCAGCCTCGTCCAGGGTACATCACCCCTCCACTTT.

This sequence joins TRBV7-9 and TRBJ2-5; D gene unclear. The J call is uncertain, as TRBJ2-7 better fits the DNA end. Germline V gene data show CDR1 as SEHNR and CDR2 as FQNEAQ (reference sequence). There are 16 residues in the CDR3. The CDR3 DNA is TGTGCCAGCAGCGACCTTCGGGCGGACGTTTCCTACGAGCAGTACTTC. Translation: CASSDLRADVSYEQYF.

The CDR3 is CASEYYNEQFF. The CDR3 DNA reads TGTGCCAGCGAGTACTACAATGAGCAGTTCTTC. The chain carries TRBV7-9 and TRBJ2-1; D not certain. CDR3 length: 11 amino acids. Looked up from germline, CDR1 is SEHNR and CDR2 is FQNEAQ (reference sequence). Trimming pared 8 bases from V and 3 bases from J, leaving 5 bases between.

The CDR3 nucleotides are TGTGCCAGCAGCCACCCGATAGCGGGGACATACAATGAGCAGTTCTTC. This gives the protein CASSHPIAGTYNEQFF. The J gene is TRBJ2-1, the V gene TRBV7-8, with TRBD2 matching 8 bases. This CDR3 has 16 amino acids. Germline CDR1 reads SGHVS; CDR2 reads FQNEAQ. V was pared by 5 bases and J by 4 bases, with 10 bases of the junction left unmatched. Complete variable domain (other parts from reference TRBV7-8 and TRBJ2-1): GAGVSQSPRYKVAKRGQDVALRCDPISGHVSLFWYQQALGQGPEFLTYFQNEAQLDKSGLPSDRFFAERPEGSVSTLKIQRTQQEDSAVYLCASSHPIAGTYNEQFFGPGTRLTVL.

The chain is built from TRBV27 and TRBJ2-7, with D perhaps matching TRBD1 or TRBD2 (5 bases each). Germline CDR1 reads MNHEY; CDR2 reads SMNVEV (reference sequence). This CDR3 contains 13 residues. With 4 bases removed from V and 9 bases from J, the gap between germline ends came to 16 bases. The chain's CDR3 is CASSYGTTARQYF. The CDR3 nucleotides are TGTGCCAGCAGTTACGGGACGACTGCACGGCAGTACTTC.

The gene calls are TRBV18 and TRBJ1-1; D gene unclear. Germline V lookup: CDR1 KGHSH, CDR2 LQKENI. The CDR3 covers 14 residues. The V and J ends lost 2 bases and 8 bases respectively, with 15 bases between them. For the CDR3, the DNA is TGTGCCAGCTCACCATTGAACCCAGTAGAGGAAGCTTTCTTT. Protein: CASSPLNPVEEAFF.

This chain connects TRBV27 to TRBJ1-4; D might be TRBD1 (5 bases). Trimming pared 6 bases from V and 2 bases from J, leaving 10 bases between. The CDR3 sequence is 14 residues long. Germline loops: CDR1 MNHEY, CDR2 SMNVEV (reference sequence). The CDR3 is CASRPGSTNEKLFF. CDR3 coding DNA: TGTGCCAGCAGGCCAGGGTCGACTAATGAAAAACTGTTTTTT.

In its sample, this clone was seen once. This rearrangement joins TRBV5-1 to TRBJ1-3, with 10 bases identical to TRBD1. CDR1 is SGHRS and CDR2 is YFSETQ in the germline V gene. The CDR3 spans 18 residues. Losses at the gene ends were 0 bases for V and 0 bases for J; bases not matched to a gene: 6. CDR3 sequence (DNA): TGCGCCAGCAGCTTGGATGGGACAGGGGCGGCCTCTGGAAACACCATATATTTT. Its protein is CASSLDGTGAASGNTIYF. The whole variable domain, filled in from reference TRBV5-1 and TRBJ1-3, reads KAGVTQTPRYLIKTRGQQVTLSCSPISGHRSVSWYQQTPGQGLQFLFEYFSETQRNKGNFPGRFSGRQFSNSRSEMNVSTLELGDSALYLCASSLDGTGAASGNTIYFGEGSWLTVV.

This clone has a single count. DNA of the CDR3: TGCGCCAGCAGCTTGTCCCAGGGGGCTGGCACTGAAGCTTTCTTT. Translating gives CASSLSQGAGTEAFF. This chain uses TRBV5-1 with TRBJ1-1; 8 bases are shared with TRBD1. This CDR3 region has 15 residues. Germline-derived CDR1 and CDR2 are SGHRS and YFSETQ. J was trimmed by 4 bases and V by 1 base; bases with no gene match: 6. Supplemented by reference TRBV5-1 and TRBJ1-1, the full variable domain reads KAGVTQTPRYLIKTRGQQVTLSCSPISGHRSVSWYQQTPGQGLQFLFEYFSETQRNKGNFPGRFSGRQFSNSRSEMNVSTLELGDSALYLCASSLSQGAGTEAFFGQGTRLTVV.

This CDR3 reads CASSYQGAGNEQFF. The DNA of the CDR3 is TGTGCCAGCAGTTACCAGGGGGCTGGGAATGAGCAGTTCTTC. The chain recombines TRBV27 with TRBJ2-1, with 8 nucleotides matching TRBD1. The CDR3 runs to 14 residues. Germline loops: CDR1 MNHEY, CDR2 SMNVEV (reference sequence). V dropped 4 bases and J dropped 7; count of bases not matched to a gene: 6.

This CDR3 is CASSQGTSGGRYGEQFF. The CDR3 DNA sequence: TGTGCCAGCAGCCAAGGTACTAGCGGGGGCAGATACGGTGAGCAGTTCTTC. The rearrangement links TRBV14 to TRBJ2-1; TRBD2 matches at 11 bases. The CDR3 length is 17 residues. CDR1 and CDR2 from the germline V gene are SGHDN and FVKESK. The V segment lost 1 base and the J segment 9 bases; nucleotides outside the gene matches: 11. The full variable domain, in which reference TRBV14 and TRBJ2-1 provide the parts outside the CDR3, is EAGVTQFPSHSVIEKGQTVTLRCDPISGHDNLYWYRRVMGKEIKFLLHFVKESKQDESGMPNNRFLAERTGGTYSTLKVQPAELEDSGVYFCASSQGTSGGRYGEQFFGPGTRLTVL.

The CDR3 spells CATSSMDRYNSPLHF. The DNA for the CDR3 is TGTGCCACCAGCAGTATGGATAGGTACAATTCACCCCTCCACTTT. J is TRBJ1-6 and V is TRBV15; D not resolved. CDR3 length: 15 residues. The germline V gene has CDR1 LNHNV and CDR2 YYDKDF (reference sequence). Trimming left V 3 bases short and J 7 bases short, with 13 bases between. The full variable domain, its missing parts supplied by reference TRBV15 and TRBJ1-6, is DAMVIQNPRYQVTQFGKPVTLSCSQTLNHNVMYWYQQKSSQAPKLLFHYYDKDFNNEADTPDNFQSRRPNTSFCFLDIRSPGLGDTAMYLCATSSMDRYNSPLHFGNGTRLTVT.

This CDR3 is CASSLQGNEQYF. The CDR3 bases are TGCGCCAGCAGCTTGCAGGGAAACGAGCAGTACTTC. The chain employs TRBV5-1 and TRBJ2-7, with D maybe TRBD1 (5 bases). The CDR3 contains 12 residues. With 1 base removed from V and 5 bases from J, the gap between germline ends came to 7 bases. Germline V lookup: CDR1 SGHRS, CDR2 YFSETQ.

The chain recombines TRBV11-2 with TRBJ2-7; D uncertain. V was clipped by 0 bases and J by 3 bases, with 6 bases between them. Germline CDR1 and CDR2: SGHAT and FQNNGV. CDR3 length: 13 amino acids. The chain's CDR3 is CASSLEEIYEQYF. CDR3 bases: TGTGCCAGCAGCTTAGAGGAGATCTACGAGCAGTACTTC. Supplemented by reference TRBV11-2 and TRBJ2-7, the full variable domain reads EAGVAQSPRYKIIEKRQSVAFWCNPISGHATLYWYQQILGQGPKLLIQFQNNGVVDDSQLPKDRFSAERLKGVDSTLKIQPAKLEDSAVYLCASSLEEIYEQYFGPGTRLTVT.

V gene TRBV5-8 combines with J gene TRBJ1-1; D remains ambiguous. Per germline, CDR1 SGHTS and CDR2 YDEGEE. This CDR3 is built from 12 residues. The ends were cut back, 2 bases at V and 5 bases at J, with 7 bases in the middle. In nucleotides, the CDR3 is TGTGCCAGCAGCTTTGGGAAGACTGAAGCTTTCTTT. Translating gives CASSFGKTEAFF. Based on the CDR3 plus reference TRBV5-8 and TRBJ1-1, the full variable domain is EAGVTQSPTHLIKTRGQQATLRCSPISGHTSVYWYQQALGLGLQFLLWYDEGEERNRGNFPPRFSGRQFPNYSSELNVNALELEDSALYLCASSFGKTEAFFGQGTRLTVV.

This chain connects TRBV5-6 to TRBJ2-5; 10 bases line up with TRBD1. Germline V lookup: CDR1 SGHDT, CDR2 YYEEEE. Trimming removed 1 base from V and 2 bases from J; junction bases left unmatched: 5. The CDR3 contains 16 residues. The CDR3 spells CASSLIWTGGQETQYF. The DNA for the CDR3 is TGTGCCAGCAGCTTGATTTGGACAGGGGGTCAAGAGACCCAGTACTTC.

The rearrangement links TRBV2 to TRBJ1-1, with 7 bases aligning to TRBD1. From germline, CDR1 is SNHLY and CDR2 FYNNEI. Trimming removed 5 bases from V and 7 bases from J; junction bases left unmatched: 4. The CDR3 extends over 12 amino acids. Here the CDR3 reads CASSSWTGEAFF. The CDR3, as DNA: TGTGCCAGCAGTTCTTGGACAGGTGAAGCTTTCTTT.

V is TRBV6-1 and J is TRBJ1-5, with D maybe TRBD1 (5 bases). The CDR3 contains 14 residues. The V gene lost 5 bases and the J gene lost 4 bases, with 12 bases spanning the gap. Looked up from germline, CDR1 is MNHNS and CDR2 is SASEGT. The CDR3 nucleotides read TGTGCCAGCAGTTCCACCGCAGGGAATCAGCCCCAGCATTTT. This translates into CASSSTAGNQPQHF.

This clone was detected only once. CDR3 in DNA: TGTGCCAGCAGCGGGGACTTTACCTACGAGCAGTACTTC. This encodes CASSGDFTYEQYF. The chain joins TRBV2 to TRBJ2-7, with D possibly being TRBD2 (6 bases). Looked up from germline, CDR1 is SNHLY and CDR2 is FYNNEI. The CDR3 is 13 residues long. The ends were cut back, 6 bases at V and 2 bases at J, with 11 bases in the middle.

In DNA, the CDR3 is TGTGCCATCAGTGAGGAGGGGGCCAATGAAAAACTGTTTTTT. Its protein is CAISEEGANEKLFF. The V and J genes are TRBV10-3 and TRBJ1-4; 7 bases fit TRBD1. CDR3 length: 14 amino acids. V shed 2 bases, J shed 5 bases, and the junction held 2 bases outside the gene matches. Germline CDR1 reads ENHRY; CDR2 reads SYGVKD.

The V call is TRBV7-6, the J call TRBJ2-7; 7 bases fit TRBD1. The V gene's germline CDR1 is SGHVS and CDR2 FNYEAQ. Germline trimming cut 5 bases from V and 0 bases from J; bases unmatched to any gene: 4. This CDR3 contains 14 residues. DNA for the CDR3: TGTGCCAGCAGCCCAACAGGGGTCTCCTACGAGCAGTACTTC. This sequence encodes CASSPTGVSYEQYF. The variable domain in full, with the rest retrieved from reference TRBV7-6 and TRBJ2-7, is GAGVSQSPRYKVTKRGQDVALRCDPISGHVSLYWYRQALGQGPEFLTYFNYEAQQDKSGLPNDRFSAERPEGSISTLTIQRTEQRDSAMYRCASSPTGVSYEQYFGPGTRLTVT.